Listed here are 16 T cell receptor beta chains from one sample, sequenced in a study of blood T cell repertoires in COVID-19. The repertoire was sequenced with immunoSEQ multiplex PCR; TCRdb's copy has only in-frame clones and lacks some. The repertoire holds approximately 300,000 clones, with more than 75% as singletons. The sample taken for sequencing was PBMCs or T cells enriched from blood (not recorded which). These TCRs come from a man between 25 and 39 years old who had recovered from COVID-19.

V and J are TRBV5-8 and TRBJ1-6, with no clear D. Trimming stripped 4 bases from V and 6 bases from J, with 5 bases between. CDR1 and CDR2 (germline): SGHTS, YDEGEE. The CDR3 is 12 residues long. CDR3 sequence (DNA): TGTGCCAGCAGCCCTCCTAATTCACCCCTCCACTTT. Amino acid sequence: CASSPPNSPLHF.

The chain combines TRBV24-1 with TRBJ2-1, with a weak D call TRBD2 (6 bases). The CDR3 covers 13 residues. Trimming removed 8 bases from V and 6 bases from J, with 13 bases in between. Germline V gene sequence: CDR1 KGHDR, CDR2 SFDVKD. The CDR3 sequence is CATMEGFRNEQFF. For the CDR3, the DNA is TGTGCCACCATGGAGGGGTTTCGCAATGAGCAGTTCTTC.

The rearrangement uses TRBV11-2 and TRBJ2-7, with D possibly being TRBD1 (5 bases). V was cut by 2 bases and J by 9 bases, with 8 bases left in between. This CDR3 is built from 11 residues. From germline, CDR1 is SGHAT and CDR2 FQNNGV. The CDR3 loop reads CASSLSGPQYF. CDR3 DNA: TGTGCCAGCAGCTTATCAGGGCCGCAGTACTTC.

The count of this clone is one. This sequence joins TRBV7-2 and TRBJ1-1; D is unresolved. Trimming took off 7 bases at V and 1 base at J, with 13 bases between the two ends. This CDR3 region has 14 residues. Looked up from germline, CDR1 is SGHTA and CDR2 is FQGNSA. The CDR3 nucleotides read TGTGCCAGCACCCCGGTGGGAGGGAACACTGAAGCTTTCTTT. Amino acids: CASTPVGGNTEAFF.

The J gene is TRBJ2-7, the V gene TRBV19; TRBD1 matches 8 bases. The CDR3 contains 13 residues. The germline V gene encodes CDR1 LNHDA and CDR2 SQIVND (reference sequence). With V trimmed by 10 bases and J by 7 bases, 12 bases remained unmatched. CDR3: CATQTGERGEQYF. The DNA of the CDR3 is TGTGCCACCCAGACAGGGGAGAGAGGAGAGCAGTACTTC.

J is TRBJ1-2 and V is TRBV3-1 (or the pseudogene TRBV3-2); the D is unclear. The CDR3 covers 12 residues. Trimming shortened V by 1 base and J by 7 bases, and 7 bases separated the two germline ends. Looked up from germline, CDR1 is LGHDT and CDR2 is YNNKEL (reference sequence). CDR3 sequence reads: CASSQGPGGYTF. CDR3 nucleotide sequence: TGTGCCAGCAGCCAAGGGCCGGGTGGCTACACCTTC.

The J gene is TRBJ2-1, the V gene TRBV5-1; D is unclear. CDR1 is SGHRS, CDR2 YFSETQ, per germline. The CDR3 sequence is 14 residues long. Trimming stripped 1 base from V and 9 bases from J, with 14 bases between. The CDR3 DNA reads TGCGCCAGCAGCTTGTCTTCTACCTACGGTGAGCAGTTCTTC. This gives the protein CASSLSSTYGEQFF. Full variable domain (missing parts from reference TRBV5-1 and TRBJ2-1): KAGVTQTPRYLIKTRGQQVTLSCSPISGHRSVSWYQQTPGQGLQFLFEYFSETQRNKGNFPGRFSGRQFSNSRSEMNVSTLELGDSALYLCASSLSSTYGEQFFGPGTRLTVL.

V and J are TRBV30 and TRBJ2-7, with 9 bases fitting TRBD1. This CDR3 spans 14 amino acids. V dropped 5 bases and J dropped 6; count of bases not matched to a gene: 11. Germline V gene sequence: CDR1 GTSNPN, CDR2 SVGIG (reference sequence). CDR3: CAWESGTGFSEQYF. In DNA, the CDR3 is TGTGCCTGGGAATCCGGGACAGGGTTCTCCGAGCAGTACTTC.

The J gene is TRBJ2-1, the V gene TRBV27; 7 bases match TRBD2. Germline lookup yields CDR1 MNHEY and CDR2 SMNVEV (reference sequence). The J segment lost 5 bases and the V segment lost 5 bases, leaving 12 bases of the junction unmatched. CDR3 length: 16 residues. CDR3 residues: CASSPGRRERDNEQFF. The CDR3 coding sequence is TGTGCCAGCAGTCCGGGCAGGCGGGAGAGGGACAATGAGCAGTTCTTC.

The chain employs TRBV5-4 and TRBJ2-1, with D possibly being TRBD1 (6 bases). This CDR3 has 14 residues. V lost 2 bases, J lost 5 bases, and 11 bases lay in between. The V gene's germline CDR1 is SGHNT and CDR2 YYREEE (reference sequence). The CDR3, as DNA: TGTGCCAGCAGCTTAGAACAGGGAAACAATGAGCAGTTCTTC. Translating gives CASSLEQGNNEQFF.

The chain has TRBV6-1 and TRBJ1-2, with a weak D call TRBD1 (5 bases). The CDR3 totals 15 residues. V lost 0 bases to trimming and J lost 5 bases, with 13 bases between them. Per germline, CDR1 MNHNS and CDR2 SASEGT. CDR3: CASSEAQGARYGYTF. The CDR3 DNA follows: TGTGCCAGCAGTGAAGCGCAAGGGGCAAGGTATGGCTACACCTTC.

This sequence joins TRBV19 and TRBJ1-6, with 8 nucleotides matching TRBD1. Losses at the gene ends were 4 bases for V and 10 bases for J; bases not matched to a gene: 6. The CDR3 extends over 14 amino acids. CDR1 LNHDA and CDR2 SQIVND come from the germline V gene (reference sequence). The CDR3: CASSTDRDSSPLHF. The CDR3 nucleotides are TGTGCCAGTAGTACGGACAGGGACAGCTCACCCCTCCACTTT.

The chain recombines TRBV6-5 with TRBJ2-7; D possibly corresponds to TRBD2 (6 bases). From germline, CDR1 is MNHEY and CDR2 SVGAGI. Between the trimmed V and J ends, which lost 2 bases and 3 bases, there was a span of 14 bases. The CDR3 runs 15 residues. CDR3 DNA: TGTGCCAGCAGTTACGGTTCGGCCGGGAGCTACGAGCAGTACTTC. This sequence encodes CASSYGSAGSYEQYF.

The chain joins TRBV5-1 to TRBJ2-3; D is unresolved. CDR1 is SGHRS and CDR2 is YFSETQ in the germline V gene. The V gene lost 3 bases and the J gene lost 1 base, with 15 bases spanning the gap. CDR3 length: 16 residues. The CDR3 spells CASSYGGGGGTDTQYF. In nucleotides, the CDR3 is TGCGCCAGCAGCTATGGCGGCGGTGGTGGCACAGATACGCAGTATTTT.

The chain links TRBV29-1 to TRBJ2-7; D is uncertain. V lost 4 bases and J lost 0, with 7 bases in between. CDR3 length: 12 amino acids. Germline CDR1 is SQVTM and CDR2 is ANQGSEA. The CDR3 spells CSVVVYSYEQYF. The CDR3 DNA sequence: TGCAGCGTTGTTGTCTACTCCTACGAGCAGTACTTC.

The chain employs TRBV3-1 (or the pseudogene TRBV3-2) and TRBJ2-7, with 9 bases matching TRBD1. The junction had 14 bases not matched to a gene; V was cut back by 1 base and J by 4 bases. The CDR3 is 18 amino acids. Germline V CDR1 and CDR2: LGHDT, YNNKEL (reference sequence). CDR3 sequence reads: CASSQAPDGTGKMYEQYF. As DNA, the CDR3 is TGTGCCAGCAGCCAAGCTCCCGACGGGACAGGGAAAATGTACGAGCAGTACTTC.